The T cell receptor (beta chain) described here comes from a study of blood T cell repertoires in COVID-19. Study context: Both acute and convalescent COVID-19 samples were obtained from the United States, Italy and Spain.

Germline V gene sequence: CDR1 SGHKS, CDR2 YYEKEE (reference sequence). The V and J ends lost 4 bases and 9 bases respectively, with 20 bases between them. This CDR3 comprises 16 residues. In the original analysis: Amplification with reference gene primers provided the estimates of nucleated cell counts. The repertoire was sequenced with immunoSEQ multiplex PCR; TCRdb's copy has only in-frame clones and lacks some. V, J and clone size derive from that table, while D and trimming were established from the DNA sequence. The sample holds fewer than 250,000 clones, around 83% seen once. The rearrangement links TRBV5-5 to TRBJ1-6; TRBD1 is a possible D gene (6 bases). This receptor was obtained from a woman in her 50s with acute or convalescent COVID-19. The sequencing sample was made of peripheral blood. Here the CDR3 reads CASSKQGTGGISPLHF. CDR3 DNA: TGTGCCAGCAGCAAACAGGGTACGGGGGGAATTTCACCCCTCCACTTT.